The 25 T cell receptor beta chains presented below share a single source sample, sequenced in a study of T cells in Graves' hyperthyroidism and ophthalmopathy. The source material, RNA transcripts, was used to amplify TCR beta CDR3 regions. Carried out on the TCR CDR3, a first-round RT-PCR used the HTBI primer set. One entry per CDR3 protein results from TCRdb running MiXCR on the multiplex PCR reads. The sample includes hundreds of thousands of distinct CDR3 sequences, 14% of them seen just once. What was sequenced was blood. All receptors derive from a woman younger than 35 with Graves' hyperthyroidism.

Turning to this clonotype: Its ends do not fully match the called genes, so a read error is possible. V usage is TRBV18 and J usage is TRBJ2-1; the D is unclear. The CDR3 extends over 12 amino acids. Germline V gene data show CDR1 as KGHSH and CDR2 as LQKENI. Here the CDR3 reads CASSPPYSEQFF. Here the CDR3 DNA reads TGTGCCAGCTCACCGCCCTACAGTGAGCAGTTCTTC. Supplemented by reference TRBV18 and TRBJ2-1, the full variable domain reads NAGVMQNPRHLVRRRGQEARLRCSPMKGHSHVYWYRQLPEEGLKFMVYLQKENIIDESGMPKERFSAEFPKEGPSILRIQQVVRGDSAAYFCASSPPYSEQFFGPGTRLTVL.

The rearrangement links TRBV4-1 to TRBJ2-3; 8 bases are a match to TRBD1. Germline CDR1 MGHRA, CDR2 YSYEKL. The CDR3 length is 15 residues. After removal of 2 bases from V and 4 bases from J, the junction contained 5 bases not matched to a gene. The CDR3 nucleotides read TGCGCCAGCAGCCAAATATCAGGGGGCCCAGATACGCAGTATTTT. Protein: CASSQISGGPDTQYF.

V usage is TRBV20-1 and J usage is TRBJ2-1; 10 bases line up with TRBD2. Germline lookup yields CDR1 DFQATT and CDR2 SNEGSKA (reference sequence). This CDR3 has 17 amino acids. After removal of 6 bases from V and 4 bases from J, the junction contained 15 bases not matched to a gene. CDR3: CSAITKSGRAYYNEQFF. The CDR3 nucleotides read TGCAGTGCCATCACCAAAAGCGGGAGGGCCTATTACAATGAGCAGTTCTTC.

CDR3 region: CSARTSANEQFF. The CDR3 DNA sequence: TGCAGTGCCCGGACTAGCGCCAATGAGCAGTTCTTC. This rearrangement joins TRBV20-1 to TRBJ2-1; 9 bases are shared with TRBD2. V gave up 6 bases and J gave up 6 bases; unmatched junction bases: 3. Germline V lookup: CDR1 DFQATT, CDR2 SNEGSKA (reference sequence). This CDR3 has 12 amino acids.

The V gene is TRBV10-2, the J gene TRBJ1-2; D gene ambiguous. V gave up 6 bases and J gave up 2 bases, with 13 bases separating them. The germline V gene has CDR1 WSHSY and CDR2 SAAADI. CDR3 length equals 14 residues. CDR3 sequence (DNA): TGCGCCAGCAGGGACCCCCGCGGGAACTATGGCTACACCTTC. It translates to CASRDPRGNYGYTF.

This clonotype has a handful of counts. The chain recombines TRBV14 with TRBJ1-4; D gene uncertain. The germline gives CDR1 SGHDN, CDR2 FVKESK. V dropped 4 bases and J dropped 6 bases, with 6 bases sitting between them. The CDR3 length is 12 residues. CDR3 sequence (DNA): TGTGCCAGCAGCCGTAACGATGAAAAACTGTTTTTT. This translates into CASSRNDEKLFF. The full variable domain, its missing parts supplied by reference TRBV14 and TRBJ1-4, is EAGVTQFPSHSVIEKGQTVTLRCDPISGHDNLYWYRRVMGKEIKFLLHFVKESKQDESGMPNNRFLAERTGGTYSTLKVQPAELEDSGVYFCASSRNDEKLFFGSGTQLSVL.

This clonotype was observed many times. The chain uses TRBV20-1 and TRBJ2-1; 16 bases agree with TRBD2. Trimming removed 4 bases from V and 7 bases from J; junction bases left unmatched: 10. CDR1 and CDR2 from the germline V gene are DFQATT and SNEGSKA (reference sequence). The CDR3 extends over 17 amino acids. The CDR3 bases are TGCAGTGCTACGGGACTAGCGGGAGGGCCTTTTTATAATGAGCAGTTCTTC. The encoded protein is CSATGLAGGPFYNEQFF.

In its sample, this clonotype was seen many times. V and J are TRBV11-2 and TRBJ1-1, with TRBD1 matching 7 bases. The CDR3 is made up of 15 amino acids. The V gene's germline CDR1 is SGHAT and CDR2 FQNNGV. Losses at the gene ends were 5 bases for V and 2 bases for J; bases not matched to a gene: 8. CDR3 protein: CASSLRQGPNTEAFF. CDR3 bases: TGTGCCAGCAGCCTCCGACAGGGACCAAACACTGAAGCTTTCTTT.

The J gene is TRBJ2-7, the V gene TRBV27; either TRBD1 or TRBD2 may supply D (5 bases each). CDR3 size: 15 residues. Trimming stripped 0 bases from V and 2 bases from J, with 11 bases between. The germline V gene encodes CDR1 MNHEY and CDR2 SMNVEV (reference sequence). The CDR3 is CASSLSGVAPYEQYF. The CDR3 DNA sequence: TGTGCCAGCAGTTTATCGGGGGTAGCTCCCTACGAGCAGTACTTC.

This clonotype was detected many times. The chain links TRBV28 to TRBJ2-3, with 8 nucleotides matching TRBD1. This CDR3 is 12 amino acids long. V shed 5 bases, J shed 12 bases, and the junction held 7 bases outside the gene matches. From germline, CDR1 is MDHEN and CDR2 SYDVKM. CDR3 amino acids: CASSETGGVQYF. In DNA, the CDR3 is TGTGCCAGCAGTGAAACAGGGGGAGTACAGTATTTT.

This chain connects TRBV27 to TRBJ2-1; 11 nucleotides match TRBD2. The CDR3 sequence is 15 residues long. Trimming removed 3 bases from V and 9 bases from J; junction bases left unmatched: 7. Germline V gene lookup returns CDR1 MNHEY and CDR2 SMNVEV (reference sequence). CDR3 DNA sequence: TGTGCCAGCAGTTTCAGCGCGACTAGCGGGATTGAGCAGTTCTTC. It yields the protein CASSFSATSGIEQFF.

This clonotype was observed a handful of times. This sequence joins TRBV6-5 and TRBJ2-7; D uncertain. This CDR3 has 14 residues. Germline values: CDR1 MNHEY, CDR2 SVGAGI. V lost 0 bases and J lost 3, with 9 bases in between. The CDR3 nucleotides are TGTGCCAGCAGTTACTCTCTCGGCCACTACGAGCAGTACTTC. Its protein product is CASSYSLGHYEQYF.

In its sample, this clonotype was seen many times. V and J are TRBV2 and TRBJ2-7; D ambiguous. The CDR3 has 15 residues. V was shortened by 2 bases and J by 0 bases, with 11 bases between the two germline ends. The germline V gene encodes CDR1 SNHLY and CDR2 FYNNEI. The CDR3 loop reads CASSELAASSYEQYF. The CDR3 region has the DNA TGTGCCAGCAGTGAACTGGCGGCCAGCTCCTACGAGCAGTACTTC.

The rearrangement joins TRBV6-1 to TRBJ2-1; tentative D call: TRBD1 (5 bases). Germline-derived CDR1 and CDR2 are MNHNS and SASEGT. Trimming shortened V by 7 bases and J by 6 bases, and 19 bases separated the two germline ends. CDR3 size: 15 residues. The CDR3 protein is CASNKGVSISNEQFF. In nucleotides, the CDR3 is TGTGCCAGCAACAAAGGGGTCTCGATTTCCAATGAGCAGTTCTTC.

Ten or more counts support this clonotype. The chain recombines TRBV27 with TRBJ2-3; the D gene is possibly TRBD1 (5 bases). Trimming pared 1 base from V and 1 base from J, leaving 24 bases between. From germline, CDR1 is MNHEY and CDR2 SMNVEV (reference sequence). The CDR3 runs 20 residues. The CDR3 reads CASSLYPGPGRTGRTDTQYF. CDR3 nucleotide sequence: TGTGCCAGCAGTTTATACCCAGGACCTGGTAGAACAGGTCGCACAGATACGCAGTATTTT.

The rearrangement uses TRBV7-9 and TRBJ2-2; D is uncertain. Germline values: CDR1 SEHNR, CDR2 FQNEAQ (reference sequence). This CDR3 contains 11 residues. Trimming took 3 bases from V and 10 from J, leaving 6 bases between them. CDR3 residues: CASSFPEELFF. As DNA, the CDR3 is TGTGCCAGCAGCTTTCCAGAGGAGCTGTTTTTT. Complete variable domain (other parts from reference TRBV7-9 and TRBJ2-2): DTGVSQNPRHKITKRGQNVTFRCDPISEHNRLYWYRQTLGQGPEFLTYFQNEAQLEKSRLLSDRFSAERPKGSFSTLEIQRTEQGDSAMYLCASSFPEELFFGEGSRLTVL.

In its sample, this clonotype was seen many times. Here the CDR3 reads CASSFLQYSGSYNEQFF. The CDR3, as DNA: TGTGCCAGCAGCTTTTTGCAGTATAGCGGGTCCTACAATGAGCAGTTCTTC. The V call is TRBV7-9, the J call TRBJ2-1, with 7 bases matching TRBD2. The germline V gene encodes CDR1 SEHNR and CDR2 FQNEAQ (reference sequence). CDR3 length: 17 amino acids. Losses at the gene ends were 3 bases for V and 1 base for J; bases not matched to a gene: 9. Supplemented by reference TRBV7-9 and TRBJ2-1, the full variable domain reads DTGVSQNPRHKITKRGQNVTFRCDPISEHNRLYWYRQTLGQGPEFLTYFQNEAQLEKSRLLSDRFSAERPKGSFSTLEIQRTEQGDSAMYLCASSFLQYSGSYNEQFFGPGTRLTVL.

This clonotype came up many times. The V gene is TRBV28, the J gene TRBJ2-1; possible D gene TRBD2, 6 bases. CDR3 length: 17 amino acids. The V gene lost 4 bases and the J gene lost 0 bases, with 16 bases spanning the gap. The germline V gene encodes CDR1 MDHEN and CDR2 SYDVKM. The CDR3 DNA follows: TGTGCCAGCAGTTCCCTCCGACTAGACTCCTCCTACAATGAGCAGTTCTTC. Translating it yields CASSSLRLDSSYNEQFF.

The genes are TRBV4-1 and TRBJ1-6; 7 bases agree with TRBD1. The CDR3 loop spans 13 amino acids. With 3 bases clipped from V and 16 bases from J, the junction kept 9 bases outside the gene matches. Germline CDR1 MGHRA, CDR2 YSYEKL. The CDR3 DNA reads TGCGCCAGCAGCCAGGAACAGGGGTCGACTCTCCACTTT. It is translated as CASSQEQGSTLHF.

This clonotype was observed many times. V gene TRBV10-2 combines with J gene TRBJ2-7; 7 bases map to TRBD2. This CDR3 region has 14 residues. Germline V gene data show CDR1 as WSHSY and CDR2 as SAAADI. The V gene end was trimmed by 6 bases and the J gene end by 7 bases; junction bases not matched to a gene: 12. The CDR3 spells CASRGSGWLVEQYF. CDR3 coding DNA: TGCGCCAGCAGAGGTAGCGGGTGGCTCGTGGAGCAGTACTTC.

J is TRBJ1-2 and V is TRBV7-9; the match to TRBD1 covers 12 bases. CDR1 SEHNR and CDR2 FQNEAQ come from the germline V gene (reference sequence). The CDR3 spans 23 residues. The V segment lost 5 bases and the J segment 8 bases; nucleotides outside the gene matches: 33. The CDR3 loop reads CASSRRGTDKRTGVGTGGGGYTF. In nucleotides, the CDR3 is TGTGCCAGCAGCCGAAGAGGGACGGATAAACGGACAGGCGTGGGGACAGGGGGCGGAGGCTACACCTTC.

This clonotype was recorded at least ten times. This chain links TRBV20-1 with TRBJ2-7; possible D gene TRBD1, 6 bases. From germline, CDR1 is DFQATT and CDR2 SNEGSKA (reference sequence). The CDR3 runs 13 residues. V was cut by 5 bases and J by 0 bases, with 11 bases left in between. Here the CDR3 DNA reads TGCAGTGCTCCTGACAGGAGCTCCTACGAGCAGTACTTC. It codes for CSAPDRSSYEQYF.

This clonotype was detected ten times or more. The V gene is TRBV20-1, the J gene TRBJ2-2; D could derive from TRBD1 or TRBD2 (5 bases each). Trimming stripped 2 bases from V and 1 base from J, with 11 bases between. The CDR3 totals 15 residues. Germline assignment: CDR1 DFQATT and CDR2 SNEGSKA (reference sequence). CDR3 bases: TGCAGTGCTAGAAGGGACGGAATGAACACCGGGGAGCTGTTTTTT. Residues: CSARRDGMNTGELFF.

This clonotype was counted ten times or more. The J gene is TRBJ1-1, the V gene TRBV12-3 or TRBV12-4; D uncertain. The CDR3 is 11 amino acids. Trimming took 5 bases from V and 9 from J, leaving 10 bases between them. The CDR3 sequence is CASSVTTQAFF. DNA for the CDR3: TGTGCCAGCAGTGTTACCACGCAAGCTTTCTTT.

This clonotype was detected ten times or more. V gene TRBV20-1 combines with J gene TRBJ1-1; D unresolved. This CDR3 region has 14 residues. Between the trimmed V and J ends, which lost 3 bases and 1 base, there was a span of 12 bases. From germline, CDR1 is DFQATT and CDR2 SNEGSKA (reference sequence). This chain's CDR3 is CSARKAGRNTEAFF. The DNA for the CDR3 is TGCAGTGCTAGGAAAGCGGGCCGGAACACTGAAGCTTTCTTT.